These 32 T cell receptor beta chains came from one sample sequenced in a study of memory CD4+ T cells and cytomegalovirus serostatus. Single viable CD3+CD4+CD8-CD45RO+ cells were sorted as the memory CD4+ T cells. Profiled with immunoSEQ multiplex PCR; TCRdb holds only in-frame clones, not every one. The sample has about 54,000 clones, around 79% seen once. Sequencing used memory CD4+ T cells from blood. These receptors all come from an adult in good health and CMV-seropositive.

J is TRBJ1-3 and V is TRBV5-1, with D unclear. The length of the CDR3 is 15 residues. The germline V and J ends were trimmed by 1 base and 4 bases, with 12 bases remaining between them. Per germline, CDR1 SGHRS and CDR2 YFSETQ. CDR3 in amino acids: CASSLSGVSGNTIYF. DNA for the CDR3: TGCGCCAGCAGCTTGAGTGGGGTTTCGGGAAACACCATATATTTT.

The CDR3 nucleotides are TGTGCCAGCTCACGGGAGAGATCCTACGAGCAGTACGTC. Translated: CASSRERSYEQYV. The chain links TRBV18 to TRBJ2-7; D perhaps matches TRBD2 (5 bases). The germline CDR1 and CDR2 sequences are KGHSH and LQKENI. The CDR3 sequence is 13 residues long. The V end was cut by 4 bases, the J end by 1 base, with 8 bases between.

V is TRBV2 and J is TRBJ2-5, with D possibly matching TRBD2 (6 bases). The length of the CDR3 is 14 residues. CDR1 is SNHLY, CDR2 FYNNEI, per germline. The V end lost 6 bases, the J end lost 5 bases, and 16 bases lay between the germline ends. The CDR3 DNA reads TGTGCCAGCAGCCGGGACTCGTCATATGAGACCCAGTACTTC. This translates into CASSRDSSYETQYF.

The genes are TRBV1 and TRBJ1-4; the D call in the table, TRBD1, was not verified against the DNA. TRBV1 is given as a pseudogene. The CDR3 is made up of 22 amino acids. CDR3 coding DNA: TGCACCAGCAGCCCTTACCGTCCATCAGGCCCTCTGTCCGGAAAAGATAATGAAAAACTGTTTTTT. This translates into CTSSPYRPSGPLSGKDNEKLFF.

This clone showed up just a few times. The genes are TRBV2 and TRBJ2-4; 7 nucleotides line up with TRBD1. CDR1 is SNHLY and CDR2 is FYNNEI in the germline V gene. CDR3 length: 12 amino acids. J gave up 6 bases and V 8 bases, and 4 bases lay outside the gene matches. The chain's CDR3 is CASSGDRNIQYF. In nucleotides, the CDR3 is TGTGCCAGCTCCGGGGACAGAAACATTCAGTACTTC.

CDR3 amino acids: CASSLTQQAYGYTF. The CDR3 nucleotides are TGTGCCAGCAGCTTAACCCAGCAAGCCTATGGCTACACCTTC. The chain has TRBV13 and TRBJ1-2; D is undetermined. The CDR3 sequence is 14 residues long. Germline lookup yields CDR1 PRHDT and CDR2 FYEKMQ (reference sequence). Trimming stripped 2 bases from V and 4 bases from J, with 11 bases between.

The chain employs TRBV7-2 and TRBJ2-1, with D possibly matching TRBD2 (6 bases). Trimming left V 4 bases short and J 7 bases short, with 11 bases between. The CDR3 is made up of 13 amino acids. Germline assignment: CDR1 SGHTA and CDR2 FQGNSA. DNA of the CDR3: TGTGCCAGCAGCTGGATGGAGGGTAATGAGCAGTTCTTC. Encoded protein: CASSWMEGNEQFF. Full variable domain (outside the CDR3, taken from reference TRBV7-2 and TRBJ2-1): GAGVSQSPSNKVTEKGKDVELRCDPISGHTALYWYRQSLGQGLEFLIYFQGNSAPDKSGLPSDRFSAERTGGSVSTLTIQRTQQEDSAVYLCASSWMEGNEQFFGPGTRLTVL.

The chain carries TRBV18 and TRBJ2-1; no firm D call. The germline CDR1 and CDR2 sequences are KGHSH and LQKENI. This CDR3 region has 13 residues. V lost 5 bases, J lost 2 bases, and 7 bases lay in between. CDR3 nucleotides: TGTGCCAGCTCAGCCGCAGCCTACAATGAGCAGTTCTTC. This codes for CASSAAAYNEQFF.

This chain uses TRBV19 with TRBJ2-2; 7 bases fit TRBD2. CDR1 is LNHDA, CDR2 SQIVND, per germline (reference sequence). With V trimmed by 8 bases and J by 3 bases, 6 bases remained unmatched. CDR3 length: 14 amino acids. CDR3 DNA: TGTGCCAGTCGATACCGGGAGGACACCGGGGAGCTGTTTTTT. Its protein is CASRYREDTGELFF.

This clone was recorded only once. This chain joins TRBV28 and TRBJ2-1, with 7 bases matching TRBD2. CDR1 and CDR2 from the germline V gene are MDHEN and SYDVKM. The CDR3 has 15 residues. V lost 10 bases to trimming and J lost 2 bases; unmatched junction nucleotides: 11. In DNA form, the CDR3 reads TGTGCCAACTCGCGGTTGAGCGGGACCTACAATGAGCAGTTCTTC. Translation gives CANSRLSGTYNEQFF.

This clone was counted a single time. This chain connects TRBV29-1 to TRBJ1-1; TRBD1 is a possible D gene (5 bases). The germline V and J ends were trimmed by 7 bases and 2 bases, with 17 bases remaining between them. Per germline, CDR1 SQVTM and CDR2 ANQGSEA. CDR3 length: 14 amino acids. The CDR3 sequence: CSASAQGRNTEAFF. In DNA, the CDR3 is TGCAGCGCGTCCGCCCAGGGCCGAAACACTGAAGCTTTCTTT. Based on the CDR3 plus reference TRBV29-1 and TRBJ1-1, the full variable domain is SAVISQKPSRDICQRGTSLTIQCQVDSQVTMMFWYRQQPGQSLTLIATANQGSEATYESGFVIDKFPISRPNLTFSTLTVSNMSPEDSSIYLCSASAQGRNTEAFFGQGTRLTVV.

The chain carries TRBV6-6 and TRBJ1-1, with TRBD1 identical over 8 bases. The CDR3 is 15 residues long. CDR1 MNHNY and CDR2 SVGAGI come from the germline V gene (reference sequence). V shed 6 bases, J shed 2 bases, and the junction held 8 bases outside the gene matches. As DNA, the CDR3 is TGTGCCAGCAGCGATGGACAGGGATTAAACACTGAAGCTTTCTTT. This sequence encodes CASSDGQGLNTEAFF.

The chain joins TRBV6-5 to TRBJ2-5; TRBD2 aligns across 7 bases. The CDR3 totals 16 residues. V lost 0 bases to trimming and J lost 4 bases; unmatched junction nucleotides: 8. The germline V gene encodes CDR1 MNHEY and CDR2 SVGAGI. The CDR3 DNA reads TGTGCCAGCAGTTACTCCACGCTTGCGGGAGTAGAGACCCAGTACTTC. Amino acids: CASSYSTLAGVETQYF.

The J gene is TRBJ2-1, the V gene TRBV10-3; 8 bases are a match to TRBD1. Trimming cost V 8 bases and J 6 bases; bases outside gene matches: 15. The CDR3 runs to 16 residues. Germline V gene sequence: CDR1 ENHRY, CDR2 SYGVKD. The CDR3 protein is CAIDSGSRTGFNEQFF. The CDR3 region has the DNA TGTGCCATCGACTCGGGGAGCAGGACAGGGTTCAATGAGCAGTTCTTC.

This chain uses TRBV28 with TRBJ2-3, with D uncertain. CDR3 length: 15 residues. Trimming cost V 8 bases and J 4 bases, with 19 bases left between them. Germline V gene lookup returns CDR1 MDHEN and CDR2 SYDVKM. The CDR3 protein is CASVSFDRAPDTQYF. CDR3 coding DNA: TGTGCCAGCGTTTCCTTTGACCGAGCTCCAGATACGCAGTATTTT.

This CDR3 is CASSLGLGLNNEQFF. DNA for the CDR3: TGCGCCAGCAGCTTAGGACTAGGGCTTAACAATGAGCAGTTCTTC. The chain links TRBV5-1 to TRBJ2-1, with 7 bases identical to TRBD2. Germline CDR1 and CDR2: SGHRS and YFSETQ. The CDR3 runs to 15 residues. The junction had 7 bases not matched to a gene; V was cut back by 2 bases and J by 5 bases.

The chain employs TRBV7-2 and TRBJ1-3; 7 bases match TRBD1. The CDR3 extends over 17 amino acids. The V segment lost 2 bases and the J segment 0 bases; nucleotides outside the gene matches: 7. Germline V gives CDR1 SGHTA, CDR2 FQGNSA. The CDR3 DNA reads TGTGCCAGCAGCTTATTATGGACAGGCAACTCTGGAAACACCATATATTTT. Protein: CASSLLWTGNSGNTIYF.

The chain combines TRBV10-3 with TRBJ1-2; D remains ambiguous. Germline-derived CDR1 and CDR2 are ENHRY and SYGVKD. The CDR3 loop spans 13 amino acids. V shed 0 bases and J shed 4 bases, with 6 bases lying between them. CDR3 protein: CAISESSLYGYTF. As DNA, the CDR3 is TGTGCCATCAGTGAGTCATCTCTCTATGGCTACACCTTC.

The table lists this clone with a count of one. V gene TRBV6-5 combines with J gene TRBJ1-2; D remains unclear. CDR1 and CDR2 (germline): MNHEY, SVGAGI. The CDR3 loop spans 11 amino acids. Trimming removed 8 bases from V and 8 bases from J, with 12 bases in between. CDR3 DNA sequence: TGTGCCAGCGCTGGGGAGTGGGGCTACACCTTC. Encoded protein: CASAGEWGYTF.

The V and J genes are TRBV28 and TRBJ2-7; D is uncertain. Trimming removed 1 base from V and 0 bases from J, with 13 bases in between. This CDR3 is built from 16 residues. Germline V gives CDR1 MDHEN, CDR2 SYDVKM. DNA for the CDR3: TGTGCCAGCAGTTTATTCTGGCAGTTCAGCTCCTACGAGCAGTACTTC. It specifies CASSLFWQFSSYEQYF.

The chain employs TRBV7-6 and TRBJ1-1; 7 bases map to TRBD1. The CDR3 has 16 residues. The germline CDR1 and CDR2 sequences are SGHVS and FNYEAQ. Losses at the gene ends were 4 bases for V and 0 bases for J; bases not matched to a gene: 8. CDR3: CASSSQTGFMNTEAFF. The CDR3 DNA sequence: TGTGCCAGCAGCTCGCAGACAGGGTTCATGAACACTGAAGCTTTCTTT.

The chain links TRBV6-1 to TRBJ1-3, with no clear D. The CDR3 totals 17 residues. The V gene's germline CDR1 is MNHNS and CDR2 SASEGT. Trimming stripped 2 bases from V and 0 bases from J, with 14 bases between. The DNA for the CDR3 is TGTGCCAGCAGTGAACGACCAGCTCCATTCTCTGGAAACACCATATATTTT. Protein product: CASSERPAPFSGNTIYF.

V usage is TRBV7-9 and J usage is TRBJ1-2, with a weak D call TRBD1 (5 bases). Germline values: CDR1 SEHNR, CDR2 FQNEAQ (reference sequence). The CDR3 loop spans 12 amino acids. V lost 4 bases to trimming and J lost 6 bases, with 9 bases between them. CDR3 protein: CASSWGVDGYTF. CDR3 coding DNA: TGTGCCAGCAGCTGGGGGGTAGATGGCTACACCTTC.

V usage is TRBV5-4 and J usage is TRBJ2-1; D call uncertain. This CDR3 region has 15 residues. Germline lookup yields CDR1 SGHNT and CDR2 YYREEE (reference sequence). The ends were cut back, 4 bases at V and 4 bases at J, with 15 bases in the middle. The CDR3 region is CASSGAFGRYNEQFF. DNA of the CDR3: TGTGCCAGCAGCGGCGCGTTTGGTAGGTACAATGAGCAGTTCTTC.

J is TRBJ2-7 and V is TRBV6-1; no firm D call. Germline lookup yields CDR1 MNHNS and CDR2 SASEGT. With 6 bases removed from V and 1 base from J, the gap between germline ends came to 10 bases. The CDR3 extends over 13 amino acids. CDR3 amino acids: CASSPTESYEQYV. CDR3 coding DNA: TGTGCCAGCAGCCCCACAGAGTCCTACGAGCAGTACGTC.

The V call is TRBV11-1, the J call TRBJ2-6, with D possibly being TRBD2 (6 bases). This CDR3 comprises 17 residues. V dropped 4 bases and J dropped 1 base, with 14 bases sitting between them. The germline V gene has CDR1 SGHAT and CDR2 FQDESV (reference sequence). The CDR3: CASSSRYGGSGANVLTF. The CDR3 DNA reads as TGTGCCAGCAGCTCTCGTTACGGGGGATCTGGGGCCAACGTCCTGACTTTC.

The chain employs TRBV2 and TRBJ2-4; D remains ambiguous. The CDR3 covers 15 residues. The germline gives CDR1 SNHLY, CDR2 FYNNEI. The V end lost 9 bases, the J end lost 5 bases, and 20 bases lay between the germline ends. The CDR3: CASAHATDTENIQYF. CDR3 bases: TGTGCCAGTGCGCACGCTACAGATACAGAAAACATTCAGTACTTC.

This clone was counted once. V usage is TRBV4-2 and J usage is TRBJ2-2; a possible D gene is TRBD2 (6 bases). The germline gives CDR1 LGHNA, CDR2 YNFKEQ. The CDR3 runs to 16 residues. The germline V and J ends were trimmed by 4 bases and 7 bases, with 19 bases remaining between them. CDR3 protein: CASSRSIGGGIGELFF. The DNA of the CDR3 is TGTGCCAGCAGCCGAAGCATCGGCGGAGGGATCGGGGAGCTGTTTTTT.

The chain uses TRBV10-3 and TRBJ2-3; 9 bases are a match to TRBD1. Germline trimming cut 7 bases from V and 4 bases from J; bases unmatched to any gene: 6. From germline, CDR1 is ENHRY and CDR2 SYGVKD. The CDR3 runs to 14 residues. In DNA form, the CDR3 reads TGTGCCATCAATACACAGGGGGCCGCAGATACGCAGTATTTT. Its translation: CAINTQGAADTQYF.

This clone came up once. The chain carries TRBV28 and TRBJ1-3, with D tentatively TRBD1 (6 bases). Germline-derived CDR1 and CDR2 are MDHEN and SYDVKM. Trimming stripped 8 bases from V and 4 bases from J, with 15 bases between. The CDR3 is 14 residues long. This chain's CDR3 is CASENREVGNTIYF. CDR3 nucleotide sequence: TGTGCCAGCGAGAACAGGGAAGTCGGAAACACCATATATTTT.

This clone appeared a single time. This chain links TRBV28 with TRBJ1-1; D not certain. The germline V gene has CDR1 MDHEN and CDR2 SYDVKM. This CDR3 is 16 amino acids long. V was shortened by 5 bases and J by 0 bases, with 16 bases between the two germline ends. CDR3 in amino acids: CASSINRVTMNTEAFF. In DNA, the CDR3 is TGTGCCAGCAGTATCAATCGGGTCACGATGAACACTGAAGCTTTCTTT.

The genes are TRBV2 and TRBJ1-4, with no clear D. V was trimmed by 6 bases and J by 7 bases, leaving 24 bases between them. CDR1 SNHLY and CDR2 FYNNEI come from the germline V gene. The CDR3 totals 17 residues. The CDR3 is CASSPAVTSGLGEKLFF. DNA for the CDR3: TGTGCCAGCAGCCCAGCCGTCACATCGGGCCTGGGTGAAAAACTGTTTTTT.